This T cell receptor beta chain was sequenced for a study of blood T cells in healthy people across ages. Remarks on this clonotype: What it binds is unknown.

The second PCR ran about 6 to 12 cycles with a sample-barcoded 5' primer and J-beta primers. A 12-random-nucleotide template-switch adaptor tagged each cDNA molecule. MiXCR was run by TCRdb on the 5' RACE reads, yielding one entry per CDR3 protein. The sample lists about 1.4 million distinct CDR3 sequences, around 59% seen once, with 5.5% to 8% in the top ten. General study results and limits: It was not known whether donors were CMV positive (a possible confounder of expanded clonotype changes).

Caucasian individuals from Russia who were healthy and aged 6 to 90 acted as donors. Specimen: blood. The receptor comes from a man aged 18 to 30 in good health.

The CDR3 region is CASSLTDGDSRQPLPSYGYTF. In DNA, the CDR3 is TGTGCCAGCAGTTTAACTGACGGGGATTCGAGACAACCACTACCCAGCTATGGCTACACCTTC. The V call is TRBV12-3 or TRBV12-4, the J call TRBJ1-2, with D hard to call. Trimming shortened V by 2 bases and J by 4 bases, and 32 bases separated the two germline ends. This CDR3 has 21 residues.